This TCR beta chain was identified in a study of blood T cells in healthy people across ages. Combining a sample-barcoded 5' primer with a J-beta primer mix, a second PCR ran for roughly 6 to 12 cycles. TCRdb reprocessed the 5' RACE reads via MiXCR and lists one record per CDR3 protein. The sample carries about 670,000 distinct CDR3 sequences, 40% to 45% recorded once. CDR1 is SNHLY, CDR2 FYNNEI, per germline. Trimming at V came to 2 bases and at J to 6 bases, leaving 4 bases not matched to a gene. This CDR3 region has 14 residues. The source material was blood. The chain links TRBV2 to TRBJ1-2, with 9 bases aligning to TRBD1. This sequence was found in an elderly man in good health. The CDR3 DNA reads TGTGCCAGCAGTGAACTGACAGGGGGAGATGGCTACACCTTC. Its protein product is CASSELTGGDGYTF. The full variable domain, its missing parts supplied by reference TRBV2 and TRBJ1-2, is EPEVTQTPSHQVTQMGQEVILRCVPISNHLYFYWYRQILGQKVEFLVSFYNNEISEKSEIFDDQFSVERPDGSNFTLKIRSTKLEDSAMYFCASSELTGGDGYTFGSGTRLTVV.